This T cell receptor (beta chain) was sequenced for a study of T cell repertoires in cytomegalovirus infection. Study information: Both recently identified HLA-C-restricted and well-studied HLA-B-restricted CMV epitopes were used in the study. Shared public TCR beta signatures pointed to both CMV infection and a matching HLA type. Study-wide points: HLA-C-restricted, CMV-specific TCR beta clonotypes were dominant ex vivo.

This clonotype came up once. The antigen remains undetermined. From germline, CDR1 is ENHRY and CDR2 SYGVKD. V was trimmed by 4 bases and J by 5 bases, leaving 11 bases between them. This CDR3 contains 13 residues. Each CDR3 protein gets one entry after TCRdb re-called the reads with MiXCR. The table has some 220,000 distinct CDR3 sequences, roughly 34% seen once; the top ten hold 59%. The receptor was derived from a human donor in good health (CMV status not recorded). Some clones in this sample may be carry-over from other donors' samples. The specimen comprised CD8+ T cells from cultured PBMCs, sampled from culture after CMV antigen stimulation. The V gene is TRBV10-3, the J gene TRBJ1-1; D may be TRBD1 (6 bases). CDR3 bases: TGTGCCATCAGTGGTCCAGGGGTAACTGAAGCTTTCTTT. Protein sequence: CAISGPGVTEAFF.